This TCR beta chain is from a study of graft-versus-host responses after intestinal transplantation listed by TCRdb under 2021. Study-wide context: The transplants that recipients got were multivisceral, liver-intestinal, or isolated intestinal. All recipients received anti-thymocyte globulin induction followed by maintenance tacrolimus and steroids for 3 to 4 years. Bulk TCR-beta CDR3 sequencing was used to track graft-versus-host and host-versus-graft alloreactive T cell clones in the graft, circulation and bone marrow after intestinal transplantation. To identify alloreactive clones, pre-transplant mixed lymphocyte reaction products were sequenced and compared with unstimulated pre-transplant donor and recipient T cells. Of the roughly 26 intestinal transplant recipients enrolled in the cohort, one of whom was a retransplant, 3 patients without pretransplant specimens were excluded. A peak of at least 4% donor T cells among recipient peripheral blood mononuclear cells was the definition used for donor T cell macrochimerism. Rather than going through the commercial service, samples from a few later patients were sequenced in-house on an Illumina MiSeq and processed with MiXCR.

The germline V gene (reference sequence) sets CDR1 to SGHNT and CDR2 to YYREEE. The CDR3 contains 13 residues, cysteine and phenylalanine counted. Solely the CDR3 DNA is kept, with 39 bases framed from the first base. Relative to germline, V is 4 bases shorter and J is 4 bases shorter, with 11 bases between their ends. Of note for this clone: The antigen this receptor binds is unknown. Per-nucleotide qualities are absent, and no much larger clonotype sits a single base away.

The sample's time point label, decoded: cells obtained before transplantation from donor or recipient. CD3+CD4+ and CD3+CD8+ populations were FACS-sorted from unstimulated pre-transplant donor and recipient cells taken from spleen or lymph nodes. The library was generated by the immunoSEQ multiplex PCR assay. For most patients, genomic DNA was isolated with the Qiagen DNeasy Blood and Tissue Kit and shipped frozen to Adaptive Biotechnologies for TCR sequencing. For most patients, genomic DNA was subjected to high-throughput TCR-beta CDR3 sequencing by Adaptive Biotechnologies. As for how the authors treated the data: Adaptive's ImmunoSEQ software was the source of the TCR sequencing data for roughly 19 patients, while three other patients were processed with MiXCR and VDJtools. To correct CD4 versus CD8 sorting errors, sequences present in both subsets at a frequency ratio below 5:1 were removed. CDR3 nucleotide sequences shared between donor and recipient were removed because the origin of such sequences could not be assigned. To count as alloreactive, a clone needed at least 2-fold expansion over unstimulated cells and a minimum CFSE-low frequency of 0.002% (template counts) or 0.001% (read counts). Clones detected in sequenced pre-transplant spleen, lymph node, or MLR CFSE-low populations of the donor or recipient were defined as mappable. Cumulative frequency of alloreactive clones was calculated as a percentage of all sequences weighted by copy number. TCRdb obtained this table from immuneACCESS and retained in-frame rearrangements with V and J assigned. These tables miss some clones; where compared with another copy, unresolved V genes account for less than half of the shortfall, and the remainder is unexplained. For V, J and clone size, that table is used; D and trimming come from the DNA. Counted in this sample were under 100,000 clones; 94% of them appeared once. In total, the top ten clones hold approximately 0.19% of the sample.

Results and caveats for the whole study, not just this receptor: Conclusions were limited by the relatively low number and heterogeneity of intestinal transplant patients. GvH clones were found in recipient bone marrow, and some of the GvH clones appeared earlier in ileal mucosa or blood, which is consistent with an intestinal mucosal origin. Early after transplant, peak levels of circulating GvH clones were found to be associated with declines in HvG clones. In the allografts of patients with donor T cell macrochimerism, GvH to HvG T cell clonal ratios were high.

This TCR was recovered from a human donor who was the organ donor for an intestinal transplant. The V gene is TRBV5-4 and the J gene is TRBJ1-1, with a tentative D gene TRBD1 over 5 matching bases. This sample comprised unstimulated CD4+ T cells sorted from spleen or lymph node cells, obtained before transplant. The CDR3 region reads CASSLRGPTEAFF. In nucleotide form, the sequence is TGTGCCAGCAGCCTAAGGGGACCCACTGAAGCTTTCTTT.